The 8 T cell receptor beta chains reported below all come from one sample, sequenced in a study of regulatory and conventional T cells in RAG deficiency. Clones were read by immunoSEQ multiplex PCR, and TCRdb kept only the in-frame ones, dropping some. The sample consists of around 37,000 clones, 89% of them appearing once. This same sample was also part of a study on regulatory T cells. That study adds: The PCR used 52 TRBV and 13 TRBJ primers.

The material sequenced was CD8+ T cells sorted from blood. These receptors all stem from a human donor in good health.

The chain couples TRBV19 to TRBJ2-1, with a tentative D call TRBD2 (5 bases). Deletions cut 5 bases from V and 3 bases from J, with 11 bases between. CDR1 and CDR2 (germline): LNHDA, SQIVND (reference sequence). The CDR3 sequence is 14 residues long. CDR3 amino acids: CASSSWEYYNEQFF. Written as DNA, the CDR3 is TGTGCCAGTAGTTCGTGGGAGTACTACAATGAGCAGTTCTTC. The entire variable domain, with the rest obtained from reference TRBV19 and TRBJ2-1, is as follows: DGGITQSPKYLFRKEGQNVTLSCEQNLNHDAMYWYRQDPGQGLRLIYYSQIVNDFQKGDIAEGYSVSREKKESFPLTVTSAQKNPTAFYLCASSSWEYYNEQFFGPGTRLTVL.

The count of this clone is one. The chain couples TRBV5-5 to TRBJ2-1; 9 bases fit TRBD2. J gave up 9 bases and V 3 bases, and 7 bases lay outside the gene matches. Per germline, CDR1 SGHKS and CDR2 YYEKEE (reference sequence). CDR3 length equals 14 residues. The CDR3, as DNA: TGTGCCAGCAGCTGGTCCGGGACTAGCTTTGAGCAGTTCTTC. Translating gives CASSWSGTSFEQFF.

This rearrangement joins TRBV7-9 to TRBJ2-5; D is unresolved. This CDR3 spans 12 amino acids. Trimming took 0 bases from V and 5 from J, leaving 4 bases between them. Per the germline V gene, CDR1 is SEHNR and CDR2 is FQNEAQ (reference sequence). The CDR3 nucleotides are TGTGCCAGCAGCTTAGCGAGCGAGACCCAGTACTTC. Encoded protein: CASSLASETQYF.

The chain employs TRBV19 and TRBJ1-1; TRBD1 is a possible D gene (5 bases). The CDR3 extends over 12 amino acids. With 2 bases removed from V and 7 bases from J, the gap between germline ends came to 8 bases. The germline CDR1 and CDR2 sequences are LNHDA and SQIVND (reference sequence). CDR3 DNA: TGTGCCAGTAGTATAAGGGGTGTTGAAGCTTTCTTT. It translates to CASSIRGVEAFF.

This chain joins TRBV7-9 and TRBJ1-1, with 8 bases matching TRBD1. This CDR3 contains 17 residues. Trimming took 5 bases from V and 0 from J; bases not matched to a gene: 11. Germline V CDR1 and CDR2: SEHNR, FQNEAQ (reference sequence). In nucleotides, the CDR3 is TGTGCCAGCAGCCCTACCTACCCAGGGGGCCTGAACACTGAAGCTTTCTTT. Translating gives CASSPTYPGGLNTEAFF. The complete variable domain, with remaining parts taken from reference TRBV7-9 and TRBJ1-1, reads DTGVSQNPRHKITKRGQNVTFRCDPISEHNRLYWYRQTLGQGPEFLTYFQNEAQLEKSRLLSDRFSAERPKGSFSTLEIQRTEQGDSAMYLCASSPTYPGGLNTEAFFGQGTRLTVV.

The chain uses TRBV30 and TRBJ1-1; D unclear. The CDR3 length is 12 residues. The germline V gene has CDR1 GTSNPN and CDR2 SVGIG (reference sequence). Trimming cost V 0 bases and J 0 bases, with 2 bases left between them. The chain's CDR3 is CAWSVVNTEAFF. CDR3 DNA sequence: TGTGCCTGGAGTGTGGTGAACACTGAAGCTTTCTTT.

V usage is TRBV10-3 and J usage is TRBJ1-5, with D perhaps TRBD1 (5 bases). Trimming removed 0 bases from V and 3 bases from J, with 9 bases in between. Germline CDR1 reads ENHRY; CDR2 reads SYGVKD. The CDR3 covers 15 residues. The CDR3 is CAISESGGNNQPQHF. CDR3 bases: TGTGCCATCAGTGAGTCGGGGGGTAACAATCAGCCCCAGCATTTT.

The V call is TRBV18, the J call TRBJ2-7; D is unresolved. The CDR3 is 13 amino acids. Trimming removed 2 bases at V and 0 bases at J, with 5 bases between. Germline values: CDR1 KGHSH, CDR2 LQKENI. The CDR3 DNA sequence: TGTGCCAGCTCACCAGCAGGCTCCTACGAGCAGTACTTC. Its protein product is CASSPAGSYEQYF.